These 19 T cell receptor beta chains originate from one sample sequenced in a study of OX40 agonist ivuxolimab in advanced cancers. Receptor amplification or capture employed the immunoSEQ multiplex PCR assay. TCRdb provides this immuneACCESS table in a form limited to in-frame rearrangements. Some clones are lacking; in checked studies, under half of them reflect an unresolved V gene, and why the rest are absent is not known. This sample gives roughly 73,000 clones in total; roughly 80% of them show up just once. Around 0.96% of the sample rests with the top ten. The specimen comprised CD4+ or CD8+ T cells sorted from blood, sampled in a trial of the OX40 agonist ivuxolimab. The receptors were sampled from an adult with an advanced solid tumor such as melanoma, head and neck, liver or kidney cancer.

The chain links TRBV4-1 to TRBJ1-3, with D perhaps matching TRBD1 (5 bases). There are 16 residues in the CDR3. V was clipped by 2 bases and J by 4 bases, with 15 bases between them. CDR1 is MGHRA, CDR2 YSYEKL, per germline. Written as DNA, the CDR3 is TGCGCCAGCAGCCAATTCAGGGACGATGCCGGAAACACCATATATTTT. It yields the protein CASSQFRDDAGNTIYF.

V is TRBV18 and J is TRBJ2-3; D is possibly TRBD1 (5 bases). The CDR3 length is 15 residues. CDR1 and CDR2 from the germline V gene are KGHSH and LQKENI. V was shortened by 5 bases and J by 4 bases, with 16 bases between the two germline ends. The CDR3 DNA sequence: TGTGCCAGCTCATTCTTTGAAGGGGCTTCAGATACGCAGTATTTT. This sequence encodes CASSFFEGASDTQYF.

The gene calls are TRBV5-5 and TRBJ1-4; TRBD1 agrees at 7 bases. CDR3 size: 15 residues. The J segment lost 7 bases and the V segment lost 0 bases, leaving 6 bases of the junction unmatched. Germline V gene data show CDR1 as SGHKS and CDR2 as YYEKEE (reference sequence). The CDR3 here is CASSLGRGLGEKLFF. CDR3 nucleotide sequence: TGTGCCAGCAGCTTGGGTAGGGGGCTTGGTGAAAAACTGTTTTTT.

V gene TRBV28 combines with J gene TRBJ2-1; D unresolved. From germline, CDR1 is MDHEN and CDR2 SYDVKM. The CDR3 runs to 16 residues. The germline V and J ends were trimmed by 4 bases and 0 bases, with 13 bases remaining between them. The DNA of the CDR3 is TGTGCCAGCAGTTCGAGGTCCGGTCGCTCCTACAATGAGCAGTTCTTC. Its protein product is CASSSRSGRSYNEQFF.

This sequence joins TRBV7-6 and TRBJ1-3, with 8 bases identical to TRBD1. CDR1 is SGHVS, CDR2 FNYEAQ, per germline. Germline trimming cut 4 bases from V and 7 bases from J; bases unmatched to any gene: 12. CDR3 length: 16 residues. CDR3 coding DNA: TGTGCCAGCAGCTCCCCTTGGACAGGGACAAGGAACACCATATATTTT. As protein: CASSSPWTGTRNTIYF.

The V and J genes are TRBV28 and TRBJ1-2, with D perhaps TRBD1 (5 bases). The CDR3 covers 14 residues. Germline V lookup: CDR1 MDHEN, CDR2 SYDVKM. V gave up 7 bases and J gave up 4 bases, with 16 bases separating them. CDR3 residues: CASTLTRRGYGYTF. The CDR3 DNA sequence: TGTGCCAGCACCCTCACAAGGAGGGGCTATGGCTACACCTTC.

CDR3 nucleotide sequence: TGTGCCACCAGCAGAGATGGAGGAAACAATGAGCAGTTCTTC. This sequence encodes CATSRDGGNNEQFF. The chain couples TRBV15 to TRBJ2-1, with D possibly TRBD2 on 5 matching bases. Germline CDR1 is LNHNV and CDR2 is YYDKDF (reference sequence). The CDR3 runs 14 residues. V lost 0 bases and J lost 5, with 8 bases in between.

The rearrangement links TRBV7-9 to TRBJ1-5, with D unresolved. Looked up from germline, CDR1 is SEHNR and CDR2 is FQNEAQ (reference sequence). The CDR3 has 13 residues. The ends were cut back, 2 bases at V and 7 bases at J, with 9 bases in the middle. The CDR3 loop is CASSLNQGQPQHF. CDR3 DNA: TGTGCCAGCAGCTTAAATCAAGGGCAGCCCCAGCATTTT.

The rearrangement joins TRBV28 to TRBJ1-6; possible D gene TRBD1, 5 bases. Trimming removed 3 bases at V and 9 bases at J, with 12 bases between. This CDR3 is 14 amino acids long. Germline V lookup: CDR1 MDHEN, CDR2 SYDVKM. CDR3 coding DNA: TGTGCCAGCAGTTTCTCAGGGATCGGTTCACCCCTCCACTTT. The encoded protein is CASSFSGIGSPLHF.

J is TRBJ2-7 and V is TRBV6-1; 9 bases align to TRBD2. This CDR3 contains 14 residues. V trimming: 4 bases; J trimming: 4 bases; junction bases outside the gene matches: 5. CDR1 and CDR2 from the germline V gene are MNHNS and SASEGT. Here the CDR3 reads CASSAAGGRYEQYF. CDR3 coding DNA: TGTGCCAGCAGTGCCGCGGGGGGGCGGTACGAGCAGTACTTC.

This sequence joins TRBV14 and TRBJ2-3, with D hard to call. Deletions cut 1 base from V and 2 bases from J, with 10 bases between. Germline values: CDR1 SGHDN, CDR2 FVKESK. The CDR3 runs to 15 residues. Here the CDR3 reads CASSQGRRNTDTQYF. The CDR3 nucleotides read TGTGCCAGCAGCCAAGGCCGACGGAACACAGATACGCAGTATTTT.

Here the CDR3 reads CASSAGGHQPYEQYF. The CDR3 region has the DNA TGTGCCAGCAGTGCCGGGGGGCACCAACCCTACGAGCAGTACTTC. V usage is TRBV6-1 and J usage is TRBJ2-7; the D gene is possibly TRBD2 (7 bases). V dropped 4 bases and J dropped 2 bases, with 15 bases sitting between them. There are 15 residues in the CDR3. In germline, CDR1 is MNHNS, CDR2 SASEGT.

This clone was seen a few times. The CDR3 protein is CASSLVGQSSYEQYF. Written as DNA, the CDR3 is TGTGCCAGCAGCTTAGTTGGGCAGAGCTCCTACGAGCAGTACTTC. The rearrangement uses TRBV11-2 and TRBJ2-7, with unresolved D. The CDR3 has 15 residues. The germline gives CDR1 SGHAT, CDR2 FQNNGV. Trimming removed 1 base at V and 0 bases at J, with 10 bases between.

The V gene is TRBV19, the J gene TRBJ1-2, with TRBD1 matching 9 bases. This CDR3 spans 14 amino acids. The germline V gene has CDR1 LNHDA and CDR2 SQIVND (reference sequence). J gave up 2 bases and V 10 bases, and 8 bases lay outside the gene matches. This chain's CDR3 is CATNSGTGNYGYTF. CDR3 coding DNA: TGTGCCACCAATTCCGGGACAGGGAACTATGGCTACACCTTC.

The chain couples TRBV5-6 to TRBJ2-7; no clear D gene. The ends were cut back, 0 bases at V and 3 bases at J, with 1 base in the middle. The CDR3 length is 11 residues. CDR1 SGHDT and CDR2 YYEEEE come from the germline V gene. CDR3 sequence (DNA): TGTGCCAGCAGCTTGGACTACGAGCAGTACTTC. This gives the protein CASSLDYEQYF.

The J gene is TRBJ2-3, the V gene TRBV27, with 8 bases matching TRBD2. V lost 1 base and J lost 1; bases outside the gene matches: 4. Germline values: CDR1 MNHEY, CDR2 SMNVEV (reference sequence). The CDR3 covers 16 residues. The CDR3 region has the DNA TGTGCCAGCAGTTTATGGGGGCGGGGGGGCACAGATACGCAGTATTTT. Translation: CASSLWGRGGTDTQYF.

The rearrangement links TRBV19 to TRBJ1-6; D is ambiguous. The V and J ends lost 3 bases and 0 bases respectively, with 15 bases between them. This CDR3 is 18 amino acids long. Per germline, CDR1 LNHDA and CDR2 SQIVND (reference sequence). CDR3 protein: CASSIGLGLSSYNSPLHF. In DNA, the CDR3 is TGTGCCAGTAGTATCGGTCTGGGTTTGAGCTCCTATAATTCACCCCTCCACTTT.

As for this clone: In the same sample, other DNA sequences code for this CDR3. The rearrangement links TRBV5-1 to TRBJ2-5; D gene uncertain. V was shortened by 0 bases and J by 1 base, with 4 bases between the two germline ends. CDR1 is SGHRS, CDR2 YFSETQ, per germline. The length of the CDR3 is 13 residues. The CDR3 DNA reads as TGCGCCAGCAGCTTGGGGGGCCAAGAGACCCAGTACTTC. The encoded protein is CASSLGGQETQYF.

V usage is TRBV7-6 and J usage is TRBJ1-3; TRBD1 matches 7 bases. J was trimmed by 1 base and V by 4 bases; bases with no gene match: 7. The CDR3 has 16 residues. Germline V gene sequence: CDR1 SGHVS, CDR2 FNYEAQ. The CDR3 region is CASSSSGTASGNTIYF. CDR3 nucleotide sequence: TGTGCCAGCAGCTCCTCGGGGACAGCTTCTGGAAACACCATATATTTT.